This TCR beta chain was profiled in a study of cytomegalovirus exposure and HLA in healthy donors (TCRdb year 2017). As for the study more broadly: An earlier analysis of some 620 of the donors reported approximately 260 Gb of sequence data and 95 million to 140 million unique TCR beta sequences obtained from roughly 180 million T cells. An early release that covered 640 HLA-typed donors contained approximately 300 gigabases of sequencing data and roughly 84 million unique TCR sequences. The genetic ancestry cluster associated with self-reported Caucasian donors included 65% to 90% of the roughly 400 genotyped donors. The study aimed to test whether cataloging public T cell receptors could reveal signatures of past pathogen exposure. The study used immunosequencing to profile the T cell repertoires of 666 subjects and linked those repertoires to cytomegalovirus serostatus. A separate validation cohort of about 110 different subjects was used in addition to the roughly 670-subject first cohort. To predict cytomegalovirus infection status, the study brought together high-throughput TCR immunosequencing, statistical association of individual TCRs with disease status, and machine learning. In a later analysis, previously published TCR beta repertoires from hundreds of donors were re-analyzed and high-resolution HLA genotyping was added so that TCR occurrence patterns could be studied. In the later analysis, no new phenotypic data were used to find candidate immune exposures; instead, reliance was placed on TCR beta sequences and their occurrence across donors. An earlier analysis of some 600 of the donors applied high-throughput TCR beta sequencing to assess whether each TCR beta V gene segment acted as functional or pseudogenic. Donor age, sex, ethnicity and CMV serostatus were collected together with the repertoire data. In a later genetic analysis, genome-wide SNP genotypes for about 55% of the roughly 700 donors were used, and that subset was treated as a discovery cohort. Every discovery cohort repertoire had been produced on one sequencing platform. HLA typing covered class I and class II loci at four-digit resolution. The number of donors typed differed by locus, with about 629-630 for A, B, C, DRB1 and DQB1, roughly 520 for DQA1, approximately 570 for DPA1, and over 400 for DPB1. Five DR-DQ haplotypes were handled as single units for association and clustering because linkage in the cohort was strong. Among about 400 genotyped donors of the cohort, an average of around 220,000 unique TCR beta nucleotide sequences was sequenced per donor, of which approximately 19% were non-productive. Results and caveats for the whole study, not just this receptor: While some public TCRs were present in many individuals, most TCR sequences turned up only very rarely across donors. At a false discovery rate of 0.05, a later analysis linked fewer than 20,000 TCR beta sequences to specific HLA alleles. When HLA alleles, especially DR and DQ, strongly co-occurred, attributing TCR associations to individual alleles was difficult. The 87-base-pair reads could not distinguish some IMGT-functional V segments, including TRBV6-2 and TRBV6-3, so those segments were excluded. In both the original and validation cohorts, the classifier was reported to diagnose cytomegalovirus status with high specificity and sensitivity. For the cohort, immune exposure information was limited to CMV serostatus. A total of 164 TCR beta chains were listed by the study as associated with cytomegalovirus. In vitro tests confirmed that a few of the cytomegalovirus-associated TCR beta chains recognize cytomegalovirus antigens. In a later analysis, most CMV-associated TCR beta chains were found to appear HLA-restricted, with HLA associations seemingly driven largely by CMV exposure. Sequencing depth was assumed to be roughly uniform across donors in the presence/absence analyses, though that assumption may not hold. In a later analysis, several top co-occurrence clusters were reported to appear linked to parvovirus B19, influenza, CMV and Epstein-Barr virus. A further reported finding was that TCR beta sequences accurately predicted the HLA-A and HLA-B alleles for most subjects in the first cohort. An association between a missense DCLRE1C variant and V-gene and J-gene trimming of TCR beta chains was found in a later genetic analysis and replicated in an independent cohort. Linkage disequilibrium might explain the correlated functional status among segregating V segments, but an unknown experimental factor could not be excluded. Over 15 rarely observed V segments, including chromosome 9 orphons, were excluded from the earlier analysis of about 600 of the donors because counts were too low. In an earlier analysis of some 640 of the donors, most TCR beta V segments were observed in productive rearrangements about 87% or about 30% of the time, broadly matching IMGT annotations. The cohort was sequenced for TCR beta chains only, and without alpha or paired-chain data the features that could be detected were limited. According to the authors, the approach could potentially be generalized to other disease states and immunological phenotypes. In a later analysis, the rate of TCR association differed among HLA loci, with DRB1 alleles having the most associated TCRs and HLA-C alleles having the fewest. A later analysis found that HLA-associated TCR beta chains were more clonally expanded and had lower generation probabilities than equally common non-associated chains. Compared with the approximately 710-donor mean, donors in an Asian-associated ancestry cluster had fewer N-insertions in productive TCRs, according to a later genetic analysis. A cluster of highly shared sequence variants was judged likely to represent a technical artifact of the sequencing pipeline. Because HLA typing was missing for some donors at each locus, association tests included only the typed subset.

Preparation of the library involved the immunoSEQ multiplex PCR assay. For the multiplex PCR, a mixture combining 60 forward primers for TCR Vbeta segments and 13 reverse primers for TCR Jbeta segments was used. A multiplex PCR assay on genomic DNA amplified the CDR3 region of rearranged TCR beta genes. Amplified TCR beta libraries were sequenced as 87-base-pair reads on the Illumina HiSeq System. Turning to the authors' computational methods: A later analysis tallied tens of millions of unique TCR beta chains across the 666 repertoires, and around 10 million of those chains were shared by two or more donors. To remove PCR and sequencing errors, raw reads were error-corrected and collapsed into unique sequences using a nearest-neighbor algorithm that merged closely related sequences. V, D and J gene segments were assigned by aligning CDR3 sequences to IMGT reference sequences. For a sequence to be retained, at least a six-nucleotide match to both a V gene segment and a J gene segment was required. A rearrangement counted as productive if the CDR3 had no stop codons and remained in frame with V and J, and every other rearrangement counted as non-productive. Following IMGT convention, CDR3 was defined as the stretch from the second conserved V-encoded cysteine to the conserved J-encoded phenylalanine. The earlier analysis of a few hundred of the donors excluded sequences that lacked an unambiguous match to a single V gene segment. An earlier analysis of 587 of the donors classified V segments as functional when productive rearrangements were above 56.7% and as segregating when the standard deviation between donors was above 5%. To diagnose cytomegalovirus status from the catalog of TCR beta chain sequences, a statistical classification framework was built. A later analysis assigned V and J genes by comparing TCR nucleotide sequences with IMGT/GENE-DB human TR gene sequences. A later analysis assigned CDR3 sequences and most-parsimonious VDJ recombination scenarios with the TCRdist pipeline. In a later analysis, every TCR beta chain was defined by the combination of its CDR3 amino acid sequence and its V-gene family, and reads without a unique V-gene family were dropped. A later analysis removed several hundred highly shared, low-generation-probability nucleotide sequences to deal with suspected cross-contamination and a sequencing artifact. In a later analysis, a clonal expansion index was calculated for each public chain from normalized within-repertoire ranks of inferred template counts. In a later analysis, generation probabilities were computed with a VDJ recombination model fitted to out-of-frame rearrangements, and the resulting probabilities were checked against IGoR. Hypergeometric tests were used in a later analysis to score TCR-TCR, TCR-HLA and TCR-CMV co-occurrence, with a repertoire-size bias correction applied to the TCR pairs. In a later analysis, false discovery rates were estimated by permuting HLA or CMV assignments 20 times. In a later analysis, co-occurring TCRs were grouped using DBSCAN, with TCRdist sequence similarity added in when clustering inside HLA-allele-positive subsets. Repertoires with fewer than 30,000 or more than 120,000 public chains were left out of co-occurrence clustering, as were a few repertoires with anomalous nucleotide sharing. This is the immuneACCESS table as TCRdb keeps it, with only in-frame sequences that have V and J called. A part of the clones is gone; compared with another copy, unresolved V genes explain less than half, and the rest is unexplained. V and J calls and clone size are those listed in that table; D and trimming were worked out from the DNA. The sample yields about 130,000 clones; 80% to 90% were counted once. The leading ten clones occupy less than 3.5% of the sample.

As encoded in the germline V gene, CDR1 is LGHNA while CDR2 is YNFKEQ. V is shortened by 5 bases, J by 0 bases, and the region joining them spans 18 bases. The CDR3 holds 17 amino acids from the cysteine to the phenylalanine. Just the 51-base CDR3 DNA is kept, in frame starting at base 1. The cohort consisted of some 730 healthy bone marrow donors. All cohort members were sampled while nominally healthy, although unrecorded immune exposures were likely present. The donor was CMV seronegative and belonged to the group of around 400 seronegative cohort members. Each donor provided a peripheral blood sample, and peripheral blood mononuclear cells were used for TCR beta sequencing. The Qiagen DNeasy Blood Extraction Kit was used to extract genomic DNA from the blood cell samples. In the case of this clone: The antigen this receptor binds is unknown. No base quality values were provided; no much bigger clone lies one nucleotide off.

The V gene is TRBV4-2 and the J gene is TRBJ2-3, with the identity of the D gene unclear. The sample consisted of PBMCs. The origin of this receptor is a man in his forties or fifties in good health and CMV-seronegative. Here the CDR3 is given as CASSLSLDPISTDTQYF. The sequenced DNA: TGTGCCAGCAGCTTAAGTCTAGATCCGATTAGCACAGATACGCAGTATTTT.